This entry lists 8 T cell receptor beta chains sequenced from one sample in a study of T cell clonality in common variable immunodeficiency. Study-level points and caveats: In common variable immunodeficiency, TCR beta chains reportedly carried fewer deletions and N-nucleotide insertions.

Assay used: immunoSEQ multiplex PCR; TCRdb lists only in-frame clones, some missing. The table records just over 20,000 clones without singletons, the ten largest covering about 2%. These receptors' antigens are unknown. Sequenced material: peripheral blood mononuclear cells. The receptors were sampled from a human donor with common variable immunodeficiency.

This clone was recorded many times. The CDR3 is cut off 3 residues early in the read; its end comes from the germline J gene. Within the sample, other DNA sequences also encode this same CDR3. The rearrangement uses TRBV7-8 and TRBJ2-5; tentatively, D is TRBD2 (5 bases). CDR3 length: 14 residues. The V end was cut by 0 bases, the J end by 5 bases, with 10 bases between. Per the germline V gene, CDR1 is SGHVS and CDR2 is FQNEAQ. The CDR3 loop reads CASSLASGEETQYF. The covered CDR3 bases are TGTGCCAGCAGCTTAGCGTCCGGGGAGGAGACC. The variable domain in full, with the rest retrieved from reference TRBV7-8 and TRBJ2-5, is GAGVSQSPRYKVAKRGQDVALRCDPISGHVSLFWYQQALGQGPEFLTYFQNEAQLDKSGLPSDRFFAERPEGSVSTLKIQRTQQEDSAVYLCASSLASGEETQYFGPGTRLLVL.

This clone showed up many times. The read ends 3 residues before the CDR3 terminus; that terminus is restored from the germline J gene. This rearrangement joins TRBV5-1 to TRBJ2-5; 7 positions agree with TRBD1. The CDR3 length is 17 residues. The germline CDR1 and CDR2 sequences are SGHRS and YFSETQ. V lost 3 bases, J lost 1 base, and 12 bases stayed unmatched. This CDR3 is CASSSHRGRDLQETQYF. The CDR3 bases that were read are TGCGCCAGCAGCTCTCACAGGGGAAGGGACCTCCAAGAGACC.

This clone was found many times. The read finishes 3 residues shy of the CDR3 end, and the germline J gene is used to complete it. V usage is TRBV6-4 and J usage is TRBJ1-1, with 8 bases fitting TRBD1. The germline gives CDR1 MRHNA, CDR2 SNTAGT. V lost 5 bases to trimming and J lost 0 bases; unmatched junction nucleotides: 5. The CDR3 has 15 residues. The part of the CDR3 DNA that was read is TGTGCCAGCAGTCGGACAGGGCACATGAACACTGAA. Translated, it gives CASSRTGHMNTE. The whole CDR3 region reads CASSRTGHMNTEAFF.

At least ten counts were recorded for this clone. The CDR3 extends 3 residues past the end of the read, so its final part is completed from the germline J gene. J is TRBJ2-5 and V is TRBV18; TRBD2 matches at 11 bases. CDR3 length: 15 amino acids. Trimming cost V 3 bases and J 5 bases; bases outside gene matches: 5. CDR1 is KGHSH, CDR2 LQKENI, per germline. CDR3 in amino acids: CASSPRTSGSETQYF. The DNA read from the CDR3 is TGTGCCAGCTCACCCAGGACTAGCGGGTCTGAGACC.

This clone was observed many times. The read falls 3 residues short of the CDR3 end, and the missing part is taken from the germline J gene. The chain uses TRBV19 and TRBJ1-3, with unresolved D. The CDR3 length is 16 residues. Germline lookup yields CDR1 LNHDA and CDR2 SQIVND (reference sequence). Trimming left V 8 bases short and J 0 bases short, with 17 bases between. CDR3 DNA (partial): TGTGCCAGTCTTTCTACAGCTCGGGGCTCTGGAAACACC. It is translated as CASLSTARGSGNT. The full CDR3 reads CASLSTARGSGNTIYF.

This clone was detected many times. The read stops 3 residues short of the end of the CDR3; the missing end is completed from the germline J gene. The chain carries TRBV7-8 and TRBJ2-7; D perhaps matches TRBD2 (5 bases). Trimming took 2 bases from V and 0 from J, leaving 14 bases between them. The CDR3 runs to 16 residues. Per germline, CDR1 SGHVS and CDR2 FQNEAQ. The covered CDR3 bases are TGTGCCAGCAGCTTACTGGCGGGCCGCGGCTCCTACGAG. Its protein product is CASSLLAGRGSYE. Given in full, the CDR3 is CASSLLAGRGSYEQYF.

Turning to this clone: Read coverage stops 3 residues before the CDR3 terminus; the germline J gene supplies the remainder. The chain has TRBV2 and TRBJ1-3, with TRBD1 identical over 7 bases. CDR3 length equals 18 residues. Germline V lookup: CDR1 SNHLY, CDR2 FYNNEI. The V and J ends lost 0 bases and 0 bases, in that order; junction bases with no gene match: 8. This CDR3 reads CASSEAGGGSPSGNTIYF. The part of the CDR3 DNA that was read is TGTGCCAGCAGTGAAGCAGGGGGCGGCTCTCCCTCTGGAAACACC.

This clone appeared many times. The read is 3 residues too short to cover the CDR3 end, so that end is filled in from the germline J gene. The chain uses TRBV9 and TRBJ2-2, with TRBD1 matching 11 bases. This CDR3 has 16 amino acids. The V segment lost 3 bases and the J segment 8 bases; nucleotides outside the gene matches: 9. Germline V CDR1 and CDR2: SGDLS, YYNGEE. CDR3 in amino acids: CASSARTGGSSGELFF. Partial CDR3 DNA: TGTGCCAGCAGCGCCAGGACAGGGGGCTCATCGGGGGAG.